These T cell receptor beta chains were read from a single sample in a study of blood T cell repertoires in COVID-19. The repertoire was sequenced with immunoSEQ multiplex PCR; TCRdb's copy has only in-frame clones and lacks some. The sample contains 190,000 or so clones, roughly four fifths of which appear only once. The sequencing input was PBMCs or T cells enriched from blood (not recorded which). These receptors were obtained from a middle-aged man who had recovered from COVID-19. CDR3s include the opening cysteine and the closing phenylalanine or tryptophan. D genes are given only for firm matches. Clone size, where shown, is once, few, many, or a class for clones that have expanded.

cdr3_aa: CASSASPGQGADNYGYTF
cdr3_nt: TGTGCCAGCAGCGCCAGCCCGGGACAGGGGGCAGACAACTATGGCTACACCTTC
j_call: TRBJ1-2
cdr3_length: 18
v_call: TRBV21-1
d_call: NA
clone_size: few

cdr3_aa: CASSESPGRANTEAFF
cdr3_nt: TGTGCCAGCAGTGAATCTCCGGGCAGGGCGAACACTGAAGCTTTCTTT
j_call: TRBJ1-1
cdr3_length: 16
v_call: TRBV25-1
d_call: NA
clone_size: NA

cdr3_aa: CASSLVAGASYNEQFF
cdr3_nt: TGTGCCAGCAGCTTAGTGGCGGGCGCCTCCTACAATGAGCAGTTCTTC
j_call: TRBJ2-1
cdr3_length: 16
v_call: TRBV7-2
d_call: NA
clone_size: NA

cdr3_aa: CASSLSWHRDSGANVLTF
cdr3_nt: TGCGCCAGCAGCCTTTCTTGGCACAGGGACTCTGGGGCCAACGTCCTGACTTTC
j_call: TRBJ2-6
cdr3_length: 18
v_call: TRBV5-1
d_call: NA
clone_size: NA

cdr3_aa: CSVEFSLGYGYTF
cdr3_nt: TGCAGCGTTGAATTTAGCCTGGGCTATGGCTACACCTTC
j_call: TRBJ1-2
cdr3_length: 13
v_call: TRBV29-1
d_call: NA
clone_size: NA

cdr3_aa: CASSRTQPNYGYTF
cdr3_nt: TGTGCCAGCAGCCGGACACAGCCCAACTATGGCTACACCTTC
j_call: TRBJ1-2
cdr3_length: 14
v_call: TRBV5-4
d_call: NA
clone_size: NA

cdr3_aa: CASSWTGNAEAFF
cdr3_nt: TGTGCCAGCAGCTGGACAGGGAACGCTGAAGCTTTCTTT
j_call: TRBJ1-1
cdr3_length: 13
v_call: TRBV7-9
d_call: TRBD1
clone_size: few

cdr3_aa: CASSHLVYSSYNEQFF
cdr3_nt: TGTGCCAGCAGCCACCTCGTCTATAGCTCCTACAATGAGCAGTTCTTC
j_call: TRBJ2-1
cdr3_length: 16
v_call: TRBV7-6
d_call: NA
clone_size: NA

cdr3_aa: CASSQETGIAYGYTF
cdr3_nt: TGCGCCAGCAGCCAAGAGACAGGGATCGCCTATGGCTACACCTTC
j_call: TRBJ1-2
cdr3_length: 15
v_call: TRBV4-3
d_call: TRBD1
clone_size: once

cdr3_aa: CASSQRATGRFSGANVLTF
cdr3_nt: TGCGCCAGCAGCCAACGTGCCACAGGAAGATTCTCTGGGGCCAACGTCCTGACTTTC
j_call: TRBJ2-6
cdr3_length: 19
v_call: TRBV5-1
d_call: NA
clone_size: NA

cdr3_aa: CASSRARFFSGNTIYF
cdr3_nt: TGTGCCAGTAGTAGGGCACGATTCTTCTCTGGAAACACCATATATTTT
j_call: TRBJ1-3
cdr3_length: 16
v_call: TRBV19
d_call: NA
clone_size: few

cdr3_aa: CASSFQGAQPQHF
cdr3_nt: TGTGCCAGCAGCTTTCAGGGGGCTCAGCCCCAGCATTTT
j_call: TRBJ1-5
cdr3_length: 13
v_call: TRBV9
d_call: TRBD1
clone_size: once